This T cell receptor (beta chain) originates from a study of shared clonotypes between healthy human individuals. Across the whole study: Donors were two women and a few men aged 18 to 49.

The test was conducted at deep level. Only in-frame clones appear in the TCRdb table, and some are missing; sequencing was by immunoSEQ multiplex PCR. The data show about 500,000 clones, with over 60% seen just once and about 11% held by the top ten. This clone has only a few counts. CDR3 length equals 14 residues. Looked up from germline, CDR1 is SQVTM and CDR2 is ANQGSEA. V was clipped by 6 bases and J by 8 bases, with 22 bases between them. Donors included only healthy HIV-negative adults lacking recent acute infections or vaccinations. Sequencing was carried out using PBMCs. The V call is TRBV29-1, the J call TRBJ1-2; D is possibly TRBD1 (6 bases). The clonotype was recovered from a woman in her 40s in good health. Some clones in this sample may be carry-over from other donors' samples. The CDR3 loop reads CSVGGTITGGGYTF. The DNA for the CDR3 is TGCAGCGTCGGAGGGACAATAACCGGAGGAGGCTACACCTTC.